The 4 T cell receptor beta chains below come from one sample, sequenced in a study of cytomegalovirus exposure and HLA in healthy donors. Primers for the PCR totalled 60 Vbeta and 13 Jbeta. The repertoire was sequenced with immunoSEQ multiplex PCR; TCRdb's copy has only in-frame clones and lacks some. The table lists about 170,000 clones, more than 60% of them singletons. The specimen sequenced was PBMCs. The receptor set was obtained from a female donor in good health and CMV-seronegative.

In its sample, this clone was seen a few times. The V and J genes are TRBV28 and TRBJ2-7, with D hard to call. The CDR3 is 13 residues long. V gave up 2 bases and J gave up 5 bases, with 10 bases separating them. Germline V gene data show CDR1 as MDHEN and CDR2 as SYDVKM. The CDR3 DNA reads as TGTGCCAGCAGTTTAATCCAGAACGACGAGCAGTACTTC. This translates into CASSLIQNDEQYF.

The V call is TRBV15, the J call TRBJ1-2; 10 nucleotides align to TRBD1. The germline V gene encodes CDR1 LNHNV and CDR2 YYDKDF (reference sequence). The CDR3 covers 17 residues. V shed 0 bases, J shed 6 bases, and the junction held 10 bases outside the gene matches. For the CDR3, the DNA is TGTGCCACCAGCAGAGATCAGCGGACAGGGGGAAGCGATGGCTACACCTTC. Translating gives CATSRDQRTGGSDGYTF.

This clone was seen a few times. The gene calls are TRBV4-1 and TRBJ2-1; TRBD2 matches 7 bases. The CDR3 is 15 residues long. The germline V gene encodes CDR1 MGHRA and CDR2 YSYEKL. Unmatched junction bases numbered 7, after V lost 0 bases and J lost 8 bases. CDR3 sequence (DNA): TGCGCCAGCAGCCAAGACCCCGGGAGGTGGGATGAGCAGTTCTTC. It translates to CASSQDPGRWDEQFF.

The chain couples TRBV9 to TRBJ2-5; 11 nucleotides align to TRBD2. This CDR3 is built from 15 residues. CDR1 is SGDLS, CDR2 YYNGEE, per germline. V was pared by 4 bases and J by 11 bases, with 13 bases of the junction left unmatched. This CDR3 reads CASSPGIAGGLEQYF. The CDR3 DNA sequence: TGTGCCAGCAGCCCTGGGATAGCGGGGGGGCTTGAGCAGTACTTC.